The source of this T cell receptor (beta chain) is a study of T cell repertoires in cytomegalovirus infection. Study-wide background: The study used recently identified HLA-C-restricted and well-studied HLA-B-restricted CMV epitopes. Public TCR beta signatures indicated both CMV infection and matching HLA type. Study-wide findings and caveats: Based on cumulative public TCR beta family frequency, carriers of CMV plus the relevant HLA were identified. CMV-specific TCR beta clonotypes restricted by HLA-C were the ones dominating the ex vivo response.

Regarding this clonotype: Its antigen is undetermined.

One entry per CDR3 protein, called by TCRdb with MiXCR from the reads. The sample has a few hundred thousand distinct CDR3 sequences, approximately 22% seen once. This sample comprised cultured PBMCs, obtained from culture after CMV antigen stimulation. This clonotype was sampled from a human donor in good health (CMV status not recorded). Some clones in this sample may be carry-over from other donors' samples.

CDR3 nucleotides: TGTGCCAGCCGCTTCGTCTCCGGGGAGCTGTTTTTT. Its translation is CASRFVSGELFF. This chain joins TRBV19 and TRBJ2-2; unclear D gene. The germline V and J ends were trimmed by 9 bases and 6 bases, with 11 bases remaining between them. CDR3 length: 12 amino acids. The V gene's germline CDR1 is LNHDA and CDR2 SQIVND (reference sequence).